This T cell receptor beta chain was found in a study of PD-L1 blockade in urothelial cancer. At the level of the study: Analyses used blood from 3 weeks (second dose) and 6 weeks after treatment start. Researchers found blood samples held a median of about 130,000 T cells.

Sequencing was performed with immunoSEQ multiplex PCR; in TCRdb, only in-frame clones are kept and a portion is missing. This repertoire shows tens of thousands of clones, around three quarters found once; its top ten account for 3% to 3.5%. Per germline, CDR1 SGHAT and CDR2 FQNNGV. V shed 0 bases and J shed 7 bases, with 10 bases lying between them. The CDR3 covers 13 residues. This sample's time point: peripheral blood 6 weeks after treatment start. Patients in the study were battling locally advanced or metastatic urothelial carcinoma. The TCR originated in a man between 70 and 80 years old with urothelial cancer. J is TRBJ2-7 and V is TRBV11-2; the D is unclear. The material sequenced was PBMCs, taken around atezolizumab (anti-PD-L1) treatment. DNA for the CDR3: TGTGCCAGCAGCTTAGAGAGAGGCTGGGAGCAGTACTTC. Residues: CASSLERGWEQYF.